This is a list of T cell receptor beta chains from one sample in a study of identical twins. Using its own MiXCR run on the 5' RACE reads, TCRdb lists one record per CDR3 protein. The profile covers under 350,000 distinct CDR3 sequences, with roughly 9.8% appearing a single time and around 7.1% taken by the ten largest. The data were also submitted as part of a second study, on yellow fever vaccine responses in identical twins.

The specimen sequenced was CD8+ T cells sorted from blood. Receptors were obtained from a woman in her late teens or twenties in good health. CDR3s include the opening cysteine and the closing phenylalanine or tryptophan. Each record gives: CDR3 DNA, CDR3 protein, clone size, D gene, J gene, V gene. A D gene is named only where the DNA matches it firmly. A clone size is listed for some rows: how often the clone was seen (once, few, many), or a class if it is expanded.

CDR3nt: TGTGCCAGCAGCCCTATTTCAGGGGAGCGAGGCTATGGCTACACCTTC
CDR3aa: CASSPISGERGYGYTF
abundance: many
d_gene: NA
j_gene: TRBJ1-2
v_gene: TRBV27

CDR3nt: TGTGCCAGCAGTTACTCTTTAAGCGGGAGTCGAAATGAGCAGTTCTTC
CDR3aa: CASSYSLSGSRNEQFF
abundance: few
d_gene: TRBD2
j_gene: TRBJ2-1
v_gene: TRBV6-5

CDR3nt: TGTGCCAGCAGCCTTGTGGCTAGCGGGAGGAAACCCTTCAATGAGCAGTTCTTC
CDR3aa: CASSLVASGRKPFNEQFF
abundance: many
d_gene: TRBD2
j_gene: TRBJ2-1
v_gene: TRBV4-2

CDR3nt: TGCAGAGCCGAGGACAGGAACACTGAAGCTTTCTTT
CDR3aa: CRAEDRNTEAFF
abundance: many
d_gene: NA
j_gene: TRBJ1-1
v_gene: TRBV29-1

CDR3nt: TGTGCCAGCAGCTTAATGGTAGCGGGACTTTACAATGAGCAGTTCTTC
CDR3aa: CASSLMVAGLYNEQFF
abundance: few
d_gene: TRBD2
j_gene: TRBJ2-1
v_gene: TRBV7-6

CDR3nt: TGTGCCAGCAGCTTAGGACCAATGGGACGTCTAGTCGAGCAGTACTTC
CDR3aa: CASSLGPMGRLVEQYF
abundance: many
d_gene: NA
j_gene: TRBJ2-7
v_gene: TRBV7-9

CDR3nt: TGCAGTGCTAGAGACCCTGATCGGACAGACAACACCGGGGAGCTGTTTTTT
CDR3aa: CSARDPDRTDNTGELFF
abundance: many
d_gene: NA
j_gene: TRBJ2-2
v_gene: TRBV20-1

CDR3nt: TGTGCCAGCAGTTCTGCACGAGGGGGGACCGGGGAGCTGTTTTTT
CDR3aa: CASSSARGGTGELFF
abundance: many
d_gene: NA
j_gene: TRBJ2-2
v_gene: TRBV27

CDR3nt: TGTGCCATCAGTGAGTTCTCGGGGGGAGAGACCCAGTACTTC
CDR3aa: CAISEFSGGETQYF
abundance: many
d_gene: TRBD2
j_gene: TRBJ2-5
v_gene: TRBV10-3

CDR3nt: TGTGCCAGCAGCCACTTGACCTACGAGCAGTACTTC
CDR3aa: CASSHLTYEQYF
abundance: many
d_gene: NA
j_gene: TRBJ2-7
v_gene: TRBV7-8

CDR3nt: TGTGCCAGCAGCTATTTAGCGGGGGTCGTTACAGATACGCAGTATTTT
CDR3aa: CASSYLAGVVTDTQYF
abundance: few
d_gene: TRBD2
j_gene: TRBJ2-3
v_gene: TRBV7-2

CDR3nt: TGTGCCAGCAGTCCCCCGACTAGCGGGAGATACGAGCAGTACTTC
CDR3aa: CASSPPTSGRYEQYF
abundance: NA
d_gene: TRBD2
j_gene: TRBJ2-7
v_gene: TRBV28

CDR3nt: TGTGCCAGCATAATAGGACTAGCGGGCGCCTACGAGCAGTACTTC
CDR3aa: CASIIGLAGAYEQYF
abundance: NA
d_gene: TRBD2
j_gene: TRBJ2-7
v_gene: TRBV6-1

CDR3nt: TGTGCCAGCAGCGAGGGACTTCCCTACGAGCAGTACTTC
CDR3aa: CASSEGLPYEQYF
abundance: few
d_gene: NA
j_gene: TRBJ2-7
v_gene: TRBV7-6

CDR3nt: TGCAGCGTTGAGGGGGGGAGGCGGGGGTCCTACGAGCAGTACTTC
CDR3aa: CSVEGGRRGSYEQYF
abundance: few
d_gene: TRBD2
j_gene: TRBJ2-7
v_gene: TRBV29-1

CDR3nt: TGCGCCAGCAGCCCTTCAGGTGGACTGAACGGCAATGAGCAGTTCTTC
CDR3aa: CASSPSGGLNGNEQFF
abundance: NA
d_gene: NA
j_gene: TRBJ2-1
v_gene: TRBV4-3

CDR3nt: TGCGCCAGCAGCATGCAGGGGGGAGGGATCGGGGAGCTGTTTTTT
CDR3aa: CASSMQGGGIGELFF
abundance: NA
d_gene: NA
j_gene: TRBJ2-2
v_gene: TRBV4-1